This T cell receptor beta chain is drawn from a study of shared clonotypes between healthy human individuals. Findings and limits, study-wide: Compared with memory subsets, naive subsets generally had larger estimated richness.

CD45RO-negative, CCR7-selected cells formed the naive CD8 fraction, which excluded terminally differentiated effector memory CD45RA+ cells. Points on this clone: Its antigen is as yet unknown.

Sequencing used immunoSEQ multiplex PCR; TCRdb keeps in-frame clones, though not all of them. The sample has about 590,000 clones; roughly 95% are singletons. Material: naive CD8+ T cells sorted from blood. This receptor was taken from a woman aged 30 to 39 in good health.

DNA for the CDR3: TGCGCCAGCAGCCAAGAGACGAGGGACACTGAAGCTTTCTTT. It yields the protein CASSQETRDTEAFF. The V and J genes are TRBV4-1 and TRBJ1-1; no reliable D call. Trimming took 0 bases from V and 3 from J, leaving 8 bases between them. CDR1 and CDR2 from the germline V gene are MGHRA and YSYEKL. The CDR3 length is 14 residues.